This TCR beta chain was retrieved from a study of OX40 agonist ivuxolimab in advanced cancers. Findings and caveats of the study: Expanded clones belonging to CD8+ T cells outnumbered, on average, those of CD4+.

The germline V gene has CDR1 SGDLS and CDR2 YYNGEE. Unmatched junction bases numbered 5, after V lost 5 bases and J lost 2 bases. The CDR3 spans 15 residues. To note about this clone: What it binds is not known.

Generated by immunoSEQ multiplex PCR, the TCRdb table keeps only in-frame clones and is missing some. The sample holds about 82,000 clones, roughly 80% seen once. The sample was CD4+ or CD8+ T cells sorted from blood, taken in a trial of the OX40 agonist ivuxolimab. This receptor was identified in an adult with an advanced solid tumor such as melanoma, head and neck, liver or kidney cancer. J is TRBJ2-2 and V is TRBV9; 8 nucleotides agree with TRBD2. CDR3 nucleotide sequence: TGTGCCAGCAGGCCCGGGGGGGTTAACACCGGGGAGCTGTTTTTT. Residues: CASRPGGVNTGELFF.